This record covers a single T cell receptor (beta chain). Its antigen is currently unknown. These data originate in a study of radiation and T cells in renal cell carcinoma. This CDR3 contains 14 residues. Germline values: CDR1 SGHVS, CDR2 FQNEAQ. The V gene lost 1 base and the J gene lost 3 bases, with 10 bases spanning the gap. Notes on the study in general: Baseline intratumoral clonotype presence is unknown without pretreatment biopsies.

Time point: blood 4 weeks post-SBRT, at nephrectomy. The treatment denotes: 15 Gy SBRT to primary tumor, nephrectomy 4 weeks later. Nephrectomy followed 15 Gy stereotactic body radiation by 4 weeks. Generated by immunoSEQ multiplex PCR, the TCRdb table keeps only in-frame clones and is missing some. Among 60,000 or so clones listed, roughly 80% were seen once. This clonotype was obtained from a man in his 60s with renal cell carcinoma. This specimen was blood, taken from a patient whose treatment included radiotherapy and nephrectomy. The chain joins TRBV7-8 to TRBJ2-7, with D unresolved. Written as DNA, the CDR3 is TGTGCCAGCAGCTTAGATCCAGTATTCTACGAGCAGTACGTC. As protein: CASSLDPVFYEQYV.